The 15 T cell receptor beta chains given below trace back to one sample, sequenced in a study of early T cells in non-severe SARS-CoV-2 infection. TCRdb reprocessed the 5' RACE reads with MiXCR, giving one entry per CDR3 protein. The sample contains about 29,000 distinct CDR3 sequences, more than 5% of which appear only once. The sample was whole blood. These TCRs come from an adult who was a healthcare worker with PCR-confirmed SARS-CoV-2 infection or an uninfected control (not recorded which).

V usage is TRBV20-1 and J usage is TRBJ2-7; D is unresolved. Trimming took 3 bases from V and 6 from J, leaving 9 bases between them. The CDR3 is 11 amino acids. Germline V gene data show CDR1 as DFQATT and CDR2 as SNEGSKA (reference sequence). The CDR3 DNA reads as TGCAGTGCTAGGGCCTGGGGCGAGCAGTACTTC. It yields the protein CSARAWGEQYF.

This clonotype was detected a few times. The rearrangement links TRBV20-1 to TRBJ2-7; the D call may be TRBD1 or TRBD2 (6 bases each). V was pared by 6 bases and J by 6 bases, with 21 bases between. The CDR3 totals 14 residues. The germline CDR1 and CDR2 sequences are DFQATT and SNEGSKA (reference sequence). For the CDR3, the DNA is TGCAGTGCCCCGAGAGAGGGGGGATCTGCCGAGCAGTACTTC. Amino acids: CSAPREGGSAEQYF.

This clonotype showed up many times. The chain combines TRBV11-2 with TRBJ2-1; no firm D call. Trimming left V 3 bases short and J 8 bases short, with 11 bases between. Per germline, CDR1 SGHAT and CDR2 FQNNGV. The CDR3 is 13 amino acids. The CDR3 region has the DNA TGTGCCAGCAGCTTCTCGTGGATCGATGAGCAGTTCTTC. Translation: CASSFSWIDEQFF.

The sample holds a few counts of this clonotype. J is TRBJ2-3 and V is TRBV2; TRBD2 aligns across 7 bases. Germline lookup yields CDR1 SNHLY and CDR2 FYNNEI. The CDR3 is 12 residues long. With V trimmed by 9 bases and J by 4 bases, 4 bases remained unmatched. CDR3 loop: CASRLASDTQYF. The CDR3 DNA reads as TGTGCCAGTAGACTAGCTTCAGATACGCAGTATTTT.

This clonotype has more than one count but fewer than ten. The CDR3 protein is CASSWISAQNIQYF. Written as DNA, the CDR3 is TGTGCCAGCAGTTGGATCAGCGCCCAAAACATTCAGTACTTC. V and J are TRBV28 and TRBJ2-4; the D is unclear. This CDR3 contains 14 residues. Germline assignment: CDR1 MDHEN and CDR2 SYDVKM. Trimming took off 4 bases at V and 5 bases at J, with 12 bases between the two ends.

This clonotype was counted many times. V is TRBV6-1 and J is TRBJ1-6; TRBD1 matches at 9 bases. The CDR3 covers 15 residues. V was clipped by 5 bases and J by 10 bases; unmatched bases: 9. From germline, CDR1 is MNHNS and CDR2 SASEGT. The CDR3: CASSTSGTGQSPLHF. CDR3 nucleotide sequence: TGTGCCAGCAGTACCAGCGGGACAGGGCAATCACCCCTCCACTTT.

The J gene is TRBJ2-7, the V gene TRBV11-2; D possibly matches TRBD1 or TRBD2 (5 bases each). Germline values: CDR1 SGHAT, CDR2 FQNNGV. V lost 2 bases and J 6 bases, leaving 11 bases between the germline ends. The CDR3 is made up of 13 amino acids. The CDR3 region has the DNA TGTGCCAGCAGCTTAACCGGGACGACCGAGCAGTACTTC. It codes for CASSLTGTTEQYF.

This clonotype was seen many times. This chain links TRBV13 with TRBJ1-2; D is uncertain. CDR1 and CDR2 from the germline V gene are PRHDT and FYEKMQ (reference sequence). The CDR3 covers 14 residues. V lost 1 base, J lost 2 bases, and 8 bases lay in between. CDR3 DNA sequence: TGTGCCAGCAGCTTAGCGGCCCTAAACTATGGCTACACCTTC. It encodes CASSLAALNYGYTF.

The sample holds many counts of this clonotype. The chain carries TRBV20-1 and TRBJ1-1, with D tentatively TRBD1 (6 bases). Trimming cost V 5 bases and J 0 bases, with 22 bases left between them. There are 17 residues in the CDR3. Germline CDR1 DFQATT, CDR2 SNEGSKA (reference sequence). The CDR3 region has the DNA TGCAGTGCTGGTTCCGGGGAGGGGGATCTTATGAACACTGAAGCTTTCTTT. Translated: CSAGSGEGDLMNTEAFF.

This clonotype was detected only a few times. V is TRBV20-1 and J is TRBJ2-7; D is perhaps TRBD2 (6 bases). This CDR3 spans 15 amino acids. V dropped 0 bases and J dropped 3 bases, with 15 bases sitting between them. Germline assignment: CDR1 DFQATT and CDR2 SNEGSKA (reference sequence). The CDR3 bases are TGCAGTGCTAGAGATTCGGGGGAGTCGGGCTACGAGCAGTACTTC. Its translation: CSARDSGESGYEQYF.

This clonotype was counted at least ten times. This chain joins TRBV18 and TRBJ2-7, with D perhaps TRBD2 (5 bases). This CDR3 comprises 15 residues. Germline V gives CDR1 KGHSH, CDR2 LQKENI. V gave up 0 bases and J gave up 2 bases, with 11 bases separating them. The chain's CDR3 is CASSPPSGSPYEQYF. The CDR3 DNA is TGTGCCAGCTCACCACCCAGCGGTAGTCCCTACGAGCAGTACTTC.

This clonotype appeared many times. The chain recombines TRBV27 with TRBJ2-7, with 8 bases identical to TRBD2. Germline assignment: CDR1 MNHEY and CDR2 SMNVEV (reference sequence). The ends lost 6 bases at V and 5 bases at J; junction bases unmatched: 9. CDR3 length: 14 amino acids. CDR3 loop: CASSRQGLVHEQYF. DNA of the CDR3: TGTGCCAGCAGCCGCCAGGGACTAGTTCACGAGCAGTACTTC.

A few counts support this clonotype. V usage is TRBV6-1 and J usage is TRBJ2-2; D is unclear. The CDR3 runs 13 residues. Trimming took off 8 bases at V and 0 bases at J, with 7 bases between the two ends. Germline CDR1 reads MNHNS; CDR2 reads SASEGT. The CDR3 loop reads CASHSANTGELFF. The CDR3 nucleotides read TGTGCCAGCCACAGCGCGAACACCGGGGAGCTGTTTTTT.

The chain recombines TRBV11-2 with TRBJ2-6; D is unresolved. Germline V gene lookup returns CDR1 SGHAT and CDR2 FQNNGV. V was clipped by 3 bases and J by 3 bases, with 6 bases between them. The CDR3 has 14 residues. The CDR3, as DNA: TGTGCCAGCAGCTTCCGCCGTGGGGCCAACGTCCTGACTTTC. Translated: CASSFRRGANVLTF. Full variable domain (rest looked up from reference TRBV11-2 and TRBJ2-6): EAGVAQSPRYKIIEKRQSVAFWCNPISGHATLYWYQQILGQGPKLLIQFQNNGVVDDSQLPKDRFSAERLKGVDSTLKIQPAKLEDSAVYLCASSFRRGANVLTFGAGSRLTVL.

This clonotype has just a few counts. The V and J genes are TRBV7-9 and TRBJ1-3; unclear D gene. Germline values: CDR1 SEHNR, CDR2 FQNEAQ (reference sequence). The CDR3 covers 14 residues. V lost 5 bases to trimming and J lost 0 bases, with 8 bases between them. The CDR3 nucleotides read TGTGCCAGCAGCAAAACAGTCTCTGGAAACACCATATATTTT. Translating gives CASSKTVSGNTIYF.